The 15 T cell receptor beta chains presented below share a single source sample, sequenced in a study of blood T cell repertoires in COVID-19. Generated by immunoSEQ multiplex PCR, the TCRdb table keeps only in-frame clones and is missing some. This sample yields approximately 300,000 clones, of which 85% to 90% are seen a single time; 6.3% belongs to the top ten. Sequenced input: peripheral blood. These receptors were obtained from a woman in her forties or fifties with COVID-19, enrolled during active disease.

The chain carries TRBV10-1 and TRBJ1-4; D is uncertain. This CDR3 region has 14 residues. V lost 0 bases and J 5 bases, leaving 7 bases between the germline ends. Germline V CDR1 and CDR2: WNHNN, SYGVQD (reference sequence). The CDR3 nucleotides are TGCGCCAGCAGTGAGTCACCGGGAAATGAAAAACTGTTTTTT. Amino acid sequence: CASSESPGNEKLFF.

This rearrangement joins TRBV5-1 to TRBJ1-4; no clear D. Germline V lookup: CDR1 SGHRS, CDR2 YFSETQ. The CDR3 totals 14 residues. V lost 4 bases to trimming and J lost 7 bases, with 14 bases between them. Here the CDR3 reads CASSSGGSGEKLFF. The CDR3 DNA follows: TGCGCCAGCAGCAGTGGAGGGTCGGGTGAAAAACTGTTTTTT.

The chain links TRBV6-5 to TRBJ1-6, with unresolved D. Trimming pared 6 bases from V and 10 bases from J, leaving 16 bases between. The CDR3 is 14 amino acids. CDR1 MNHEY and CDR2 SVGAGI come from the germline V gene. In nucleotides, the CDR3 is TGTGCCAGCAGGGATCAGGTGCTTGGATCACCCCTCCACTTT. Translation gives CASRDQVLGSPLHF.

CDR3 nucleotide sequence: TGCGCCAGCAGCCCCGGGGACTTCACCGGGGAGCTGTTTTTT. This encodes CASSPGDFTGELFF. V gene TRBV5-1 combines with J gene TRBJ2-2; tentative D call: TRBD2 (6 bases). Per germline, CDR1 SGHRS and CDR2 YFSETQ. The CDR3 spans 14 residues. V was clipped by 4 bases and J by 4 bases, with 11 bases between them.

The chain has TRBV6-5 and TRBJ2-1; no definite D call. The CDR3 contains 13 residues. Trimming removed 6 bases at V and 7 bases at J, with 13 bases between. Per germline, CDR1 MNHEY and CDR2 SVGAGI. CDR3 coding DNA: TGTGCCAGCAGCAGAAAAAAGTTTAATGAGCAGTTCTTC. This codes for CASSRKKFNEQFF.

V usage is TRBV7-2 and J usage is TRBJ1-2; 7 bases line up with TRBD1. V was pared by 4 bases and J by 5 bases, with 10 bases of the junction left unmatched. In germline, CDR1 is SGHTA, CDR2 FQGNSA. This CDR3 is built from 15 residues. CDR3: CASSYRQGGFYGYTF. The CDR3, as DNA: TGTGCCAGCAGCTACCGACAGGGAGGTTTTTATGGCTACACCTTC.

CDR3 sequence (DNA): TGTGCCAGCAGTTCCCAGGGCCGTAATTATGGCTACACCTTC. Protein: CASSSQGRNYGYTF. The chain combines TRBV27 with TRBJ1-2, with D tentatively TRBD1 (5 bases). This CDR3 is 14 amino acids long. V gave up 4 bases and J gave up 5 bases, with 14 bases separating them. Per the germline V gene, CDR1 is MNHEY and CDR2 is SMNVEV (reference sequence).

The chain has TRBV10-2 and TRBJ2-3; the match to TRBD1 covers 7 bases. The CDR3 is 14 amino acids. V trimming: 4 bases; J trimming: 1 base; junction bases outside the gene matches: 2. Germline lookup yields CDR1 WSHSY and CDR2 SAAADI. The CDR3 nucleotides read TGCGCCAGCAGTGTAACAGGGGGCACAGATACGCAGTATTTT. It translates to CASSVTGGTDTQYF.

The chain uses TRBV3-1 (or the pseudogene TRBV3-2) and TRBJ1-2, with a weak D call TRBD1 (5 bases). Trimming took off 1 base at V and 4 bases at J, with 13 bases between the two ends. This CDR3 is 15 amino acids long. Germline CDR1 LGHDT, CDR2 YNNKEL (reference sequence). In DNA, the CDR3 is TGTGCCAGCAGCCAAGCGGGGACCGGGAGCTATGGCTACACCTTC. Protein: CASSQAGTGSYGYTF.

The rearrangement joins TRBV7-2 to TRBJ2-4; the D gene is possibly TRBD1 (6 bases). The CDR3 length is 15 residues. From germline, CDR1 is SGHTA and CDR2 FQGNSA. V shed 4 bases and J shed 5 bases, with 15 bases lying between them. CDR3 sequence (DNA): TGTGCCAGCAGCTCCCTGGACAGATTCCAAAACATTCAGTACTTC. Its translation is CASSSLDRFQNIQYF.

This chain uses TRBV7-8 with TRBJ1-3, with 7 nucleotides matching TRBD1. V dropped 6 bases and J dropped 1; count of bases not matched to a gene: 6. Per germline, CDR1 SGHVS and CDR2 FQNEAQ. This CDR3 is 15 amino acids long. CDR3 residues: CASSNTGESGNTIYF. CDR3 DNA sequence: TGTGCCAGCAGTAATACAGGGGAATCTGGAAACACCATATATTTT.

The CDR3 DNA is TGTGCCAGCAGTTACGCGTCACAGCTTTATAGCAATCAGCCCCAGCATTTT. Amino acid sequence: CASSYASQLYSNQPQHF. The chain has TRBV6-2 or TRBV6-3 and TRBJ1-5; no clear D gene. CDR3 size: 17 residues. Germline CDR1 is MNHEY and CDR2 is SVGEGT. Trimming pared 2 bases from V and 0 bases from J, leaving 14 bases between.

This chain uses TRBV19 with TRBJ1-6, with D possibly TRBD1 on 6 matching bases. Germline CDR1 reads LNHDA; CDR2 reads SQIVND (reference sequence). The ends were cut back, 7 bases at V and 5 bases at J, with 15 bases in the middle. The CDR3 runs 15 residues. This CDR3 is CASTDRTAHNSPLHF. Here the CDR3 DNA reads TGTGCCAGTACCGACCGGACAGCCCATAATTCACCCCTCCACTTT.

Comment on this clone: At one end, the junction sequence differs from germline, possibly due to a read error. The chain carries TRBV3-1 (or the pseudogene TRBV3-2) and TRBJ2-3; D call uncertain. The CDR3 is 12 amino acids. From germline, CDR1 is LGHDT and CDR2 YNNKEL (reference sequence). CDR3 coding DNA: TGTGCCAGCAGCCTCTCTCGGAGCGAATTGGATTTT. The encoded protein is CASSLSRSELDF.

The chain joins TRBV28 to TRBJ2-7; D is undetermined. The CDR3 runs to 11 residues. Germline V gene lookup returns CDR1 MDHEN and CDR2 SYDVKM. The V gene lost 3 bases and the J gene lost 5 bases, with 5 bases spanning the gap. The DNA for the CDR3 is TGTGCCAGCAGTTTTACTAACGAGCAGTACTTC. Translating gives CASSFTNEQYF.